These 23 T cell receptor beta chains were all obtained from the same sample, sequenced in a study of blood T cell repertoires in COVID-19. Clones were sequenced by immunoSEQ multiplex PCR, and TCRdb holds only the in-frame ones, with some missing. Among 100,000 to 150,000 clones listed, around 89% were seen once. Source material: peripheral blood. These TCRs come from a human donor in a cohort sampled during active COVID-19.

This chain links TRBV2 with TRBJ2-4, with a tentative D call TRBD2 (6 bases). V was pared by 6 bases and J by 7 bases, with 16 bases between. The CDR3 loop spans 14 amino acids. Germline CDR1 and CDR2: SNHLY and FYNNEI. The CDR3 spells CASSVVSGGNIQYF. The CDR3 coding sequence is TGTGCCAGCAGCGTCGTGAGCGGAGGGAACATTCAGTACTTC.

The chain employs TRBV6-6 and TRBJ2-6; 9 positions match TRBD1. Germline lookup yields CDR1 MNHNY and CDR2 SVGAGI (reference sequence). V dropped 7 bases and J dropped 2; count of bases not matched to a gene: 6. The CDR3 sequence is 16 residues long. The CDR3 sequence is CASIQGAPPGANVLTF. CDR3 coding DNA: TGTGCCAGCATACAGGGGGCCCCCCCTGGGGCCAACGTCCTGACTTTC.

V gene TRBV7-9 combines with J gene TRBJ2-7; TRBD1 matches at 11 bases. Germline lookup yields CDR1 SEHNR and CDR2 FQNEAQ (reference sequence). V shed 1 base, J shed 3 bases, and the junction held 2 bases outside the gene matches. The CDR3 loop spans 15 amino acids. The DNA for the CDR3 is TGTGCCAGCAGCTTAGGGACAGGGGGCTTCTACGAGCAGTACTTC. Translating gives CASSLGTGGFYEQYF.

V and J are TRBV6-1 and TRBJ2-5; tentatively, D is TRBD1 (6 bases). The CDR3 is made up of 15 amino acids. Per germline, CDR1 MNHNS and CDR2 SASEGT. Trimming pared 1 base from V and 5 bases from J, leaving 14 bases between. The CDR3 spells CASSEGPGVRETQYF. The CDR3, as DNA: TGTGCCAGCAGTGAAGGGCCAGGGGTTAGGGAGACCCAGTACTTC.

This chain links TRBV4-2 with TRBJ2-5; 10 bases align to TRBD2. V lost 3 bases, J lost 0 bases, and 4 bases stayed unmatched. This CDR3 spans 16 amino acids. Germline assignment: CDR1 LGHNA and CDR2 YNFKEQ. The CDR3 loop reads CASSHGAGGNQETQYF. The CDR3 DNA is TGTGCCAGCAGCCACGGAGCGGGAGGGAACCAAGAGACCCAGTACTTC.

This chain's CDR3 is CASSDREIPIILNTGELFF. The CDR3, as DNA: TGTGCCAGCAGCGACAGAGAAATACCAATTATTCTGAACACCGGGGAGCTGTTTTTT. The rearrangement uses TRBV7-9 and TRBJ2-2; D might be TRBD1 (5 bases). This CDR3 contains 19 residues. The germline CDR1 and CDR2 sequences are SEHNR and FQNEAQ (reference sequence). Between the trimmed V and J ends, which lost 5 bases and 1 base, there was a span of 23 bases.

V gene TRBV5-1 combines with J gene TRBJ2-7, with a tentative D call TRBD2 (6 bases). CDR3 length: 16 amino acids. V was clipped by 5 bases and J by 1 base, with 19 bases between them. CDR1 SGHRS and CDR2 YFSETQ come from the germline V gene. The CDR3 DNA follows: TGCGCCAGCAGTCCCGTCCCGGGGAGGACGTCCTACGAGCAGTACTTC. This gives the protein CASSPVPGRTSYEQYF. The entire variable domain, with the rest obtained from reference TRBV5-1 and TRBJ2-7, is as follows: KAGVTQTPRYLIKTRGQQVTLSCSPISGHRSVSWYQQTPGQGLQFLFEYFSETQRNKGNFPGRFSGRQFSNSRSEMNVSTLELGDSALYLCASSPVPGRTSYEQYFGPGTRLTVT.

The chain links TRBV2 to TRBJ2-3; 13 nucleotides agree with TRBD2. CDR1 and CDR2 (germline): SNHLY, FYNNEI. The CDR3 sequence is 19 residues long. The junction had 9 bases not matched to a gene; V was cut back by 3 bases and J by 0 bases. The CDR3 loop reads CASSEGLAGFNHSTDTQYF. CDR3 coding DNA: TGTGCCAGCAGTGAGGGACTAGCGGGATTCAACCATAGCACAGATACGCAGTATTTT.

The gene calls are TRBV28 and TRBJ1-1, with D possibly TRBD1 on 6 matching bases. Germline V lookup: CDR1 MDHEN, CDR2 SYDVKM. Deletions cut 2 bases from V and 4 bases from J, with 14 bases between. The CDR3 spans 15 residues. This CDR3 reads CASSLGGAGGTEAFF. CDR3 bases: TGTGCCAGCAGTTTAGGGGGGGCCGGGGGCACTGAAGCTTTCTTT.

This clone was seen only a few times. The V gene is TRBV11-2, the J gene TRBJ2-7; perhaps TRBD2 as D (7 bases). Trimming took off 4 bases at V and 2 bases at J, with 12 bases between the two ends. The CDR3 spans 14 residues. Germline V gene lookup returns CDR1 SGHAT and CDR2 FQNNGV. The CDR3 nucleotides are TGTGCCAGCAGCTCCGGCGGGGGCCCCTACGAGCAGTACTTC. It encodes CASSSGGGPYEQYF.

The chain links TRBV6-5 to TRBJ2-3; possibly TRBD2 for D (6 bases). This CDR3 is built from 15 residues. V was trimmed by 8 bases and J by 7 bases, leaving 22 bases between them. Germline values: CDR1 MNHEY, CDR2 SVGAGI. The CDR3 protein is CASLHRERPPNTQYF. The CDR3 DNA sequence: TGTGCCAGCCTCCACCGGGAGAGGCCTCCAAATACGCAGTATTTT.

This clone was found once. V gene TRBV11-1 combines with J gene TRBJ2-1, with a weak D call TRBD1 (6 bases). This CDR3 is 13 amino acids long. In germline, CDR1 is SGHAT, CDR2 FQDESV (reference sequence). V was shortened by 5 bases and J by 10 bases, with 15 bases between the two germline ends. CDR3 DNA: TGTGCCAGCAGCCTAAGAACAGGGACCGAGCAGTTCTTC. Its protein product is CASSLRTGTEQFF.

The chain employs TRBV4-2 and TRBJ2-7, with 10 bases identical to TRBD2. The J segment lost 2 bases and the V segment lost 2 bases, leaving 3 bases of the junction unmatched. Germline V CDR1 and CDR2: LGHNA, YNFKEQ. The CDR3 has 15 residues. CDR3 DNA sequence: TGTGCCAGCAGCCAAATTAGCGGGAGGACCTACGAGCAGTACTTC. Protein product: CASSQISGRTYEQYF.

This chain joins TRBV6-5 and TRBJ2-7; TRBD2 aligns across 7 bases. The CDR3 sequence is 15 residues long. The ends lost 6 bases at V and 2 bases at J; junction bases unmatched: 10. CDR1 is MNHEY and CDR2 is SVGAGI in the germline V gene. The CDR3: CASSSGGGGTYEQYF. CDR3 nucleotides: TGTGCCAGCAGCTCCGGTGGGGGGGGGACCTACGAGCAGTACTTC.

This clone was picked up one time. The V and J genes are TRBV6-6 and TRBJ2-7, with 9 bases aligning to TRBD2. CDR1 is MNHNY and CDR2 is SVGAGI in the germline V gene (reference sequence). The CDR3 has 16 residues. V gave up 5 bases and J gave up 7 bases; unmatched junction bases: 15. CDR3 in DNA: TGTGCCAGCAGTAGGGACGTAGCGGGAGTCTTGGGGGAGCAGTACTTC. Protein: CASSRDVAGVLGEQYF.

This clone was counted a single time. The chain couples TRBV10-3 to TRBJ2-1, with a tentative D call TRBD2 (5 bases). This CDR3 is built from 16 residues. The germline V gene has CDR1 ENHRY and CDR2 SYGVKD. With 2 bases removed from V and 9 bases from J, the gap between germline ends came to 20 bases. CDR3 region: CAISEPKEGLPGEQFF. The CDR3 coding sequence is TGTGCCATCAGTGAGCCAAAAGAGGGTCTCCCCGGTGAGCAGTTCTTC.

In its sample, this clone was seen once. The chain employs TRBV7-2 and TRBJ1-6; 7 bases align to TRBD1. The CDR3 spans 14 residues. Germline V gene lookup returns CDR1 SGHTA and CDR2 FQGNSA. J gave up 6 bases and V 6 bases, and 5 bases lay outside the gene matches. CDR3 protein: CASRGGTANSPLHF. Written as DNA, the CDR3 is TGTGCCAGCAGGGGTGGGACAGCTAATTCACCCCTCCACTTT.

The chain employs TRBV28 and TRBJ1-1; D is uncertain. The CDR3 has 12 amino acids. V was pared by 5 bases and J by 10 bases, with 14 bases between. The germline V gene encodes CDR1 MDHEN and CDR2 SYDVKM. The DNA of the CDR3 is TGTGCCAGCAGTGCCTCCGCGGCGCGAGCTTTCTTT. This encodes CASSASAARAFF.

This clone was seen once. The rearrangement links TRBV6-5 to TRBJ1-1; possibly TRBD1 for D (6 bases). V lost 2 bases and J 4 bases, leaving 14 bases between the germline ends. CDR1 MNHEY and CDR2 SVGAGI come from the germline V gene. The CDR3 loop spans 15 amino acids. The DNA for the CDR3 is TGTGCCAGCAGTTACGGACAGCTTGGGGTCACTGAAGCTTTCTTT. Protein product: CASSYGQLGVTEAFF.

The CDR3 region is CASSQTSGGAADTQYF. In DNA form, the CDR3 reads TGTGCCAGCAGCCAAACTAGCGGGGGGGCCGCAGATACGCAGTATTTT. The chain combines TRBV28 with TRBJ2-3, with 13 bases identical to TRBD2. The CDR3 is made up of 16 amino acids. Unmatched junction bases numbered 7, after V lost 6 bases and J lost 4 bases. Germline V gene sequence: CDR1 MDHEN, CDR2 SYDVKM.

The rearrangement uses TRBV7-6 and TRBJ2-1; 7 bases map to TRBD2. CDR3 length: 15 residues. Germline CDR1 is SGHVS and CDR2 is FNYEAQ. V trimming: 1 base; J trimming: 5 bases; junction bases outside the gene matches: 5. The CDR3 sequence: CASSLGRLAHNEQFF. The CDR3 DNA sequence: TGTGCCAGCAGCTTAGGGAGACTAGCCCACAATGAGCAGTTCTTC.

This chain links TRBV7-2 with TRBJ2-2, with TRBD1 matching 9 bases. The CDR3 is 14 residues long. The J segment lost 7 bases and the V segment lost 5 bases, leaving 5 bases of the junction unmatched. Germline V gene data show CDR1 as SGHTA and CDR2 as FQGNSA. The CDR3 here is CASSVDRGDGELFF. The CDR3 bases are TGTGCCAGCAGCGTCGACAGGGGGGACGGGGAGCTGTTTTTT.

CDR3 loop: CSVERGRTYGYTF. CDR3 DNA: TGCAGCGTTGAAAGGGGCCGAACCTATGGCTACACCTTC. The V and J genes are TRBV29-1 and TRBJ1-2; perhaps TRBD1 as D (5 bases). Trimming left V 2 bases short and J 4 bases short, with 11 bases between. This CDR3 comprises 13 residues. Looked up from germline, CDR1 is SQVTM and CDR2 is ANQGSEA.